A selection of T cell receptor beta chains follows, all from one sample in a study of T cell responses to AZD1222 COVID-19 vaccine. Profiling relied on immunoSEQ multiplex PCR, and the TCRdb table lists in-frame clones only, not all of them. The sample lists roughly 120,000 clones, 80% to 95% occurring once. Material: peripheral blood, obtained 28 days after the second dose of the MenACWY control vaccine. The receptors were sampled from an adult who received the MenACWY meningococcal vaccine as a control. Both conserved end residues are part of each CDR3. The order of the fields is CDR3 DNA, CDR3 protein, V gene, J gene, clone size, D gene. D genes are given only for firm matches. Part of the rows lack a size; the others show once, few, many or a class for expanded clones.

CDR3 DNA: TGTGCCAGCAGTTTGACGGGAGGGCCTCCGGGCGAGCAGTACTTC
CDR3 protein: CASSLTGGPPGEQYF
V gene: TRBV28
J gene: TRBJ2-7
clone size: -
D gene: TRBD2

CDR3 DNA: TGCATCGGGACTAGCTACGATGAGCAGTTCTTC
CDR3 protein: CIGTSYDEQFF
V gene: TRBV29-1
J gene: TRBJ2-1
clone size: few
D gene: TRBD2

CDR3 DNA: TGTGCCAGCAGCTTAGGAGGTAGGGACGGCAATCAGCCCCAGCATTTT
CDR3 protein: CASSLGGRDGNQPQHF
V gene: TRBV7-2
J gene: TRBJ1-5
clone size: -
D gene: -

CDR3 DNA: TGTGCCATCAGTGGAAGCCCTAGCGGGACGTACGAGCAGTACTTC
CDR3 protein: CAISGSPSGTYEQYF
V gene: TRBV10-3
J gene: TRBJ2-7
clone size: -
D gene: TRBD2

CDR3 DNA: TGTGCCAGCCAACTCACGGGTGGAGAGACCCAGTACTTC
CDR3 protein: CASQLTGGETQYF
V gene: TRBV18
J gene: TRBJ2-5
clone size: -
D gene: -

CDR3 DNA: TGTGCCAGCAGCGTAGCTTCTAGCGGAGCCTACAATGAGCAGTTCTTC
CDR3 protein: CASSVASSGAYNEQFF
V gene: TRBV9
J gene: TRBJ2-1
clone size: -
D gene: TRBD2

CDR3 DNA: TGTGCCAGCTCACCACGAGAGGCCCGAGGGGAGACCCAGTACTTC
CDR3 protein: CASSPREARGETQYF
V gene: TRBV18
J gene: TRBJ2-5
clone size: -
D gene: -

CDR3 DNA: TGCGCCAGCAGCTTGGGGCCAGGGGAAGCTTTCTTT
CDR3 protein: CASSLGPGEAFF
V gene: TRBV5-1
J gene: TRBJ1-1
clone size: -
D gene: -

CDR3 DNA: TGTGCCAGCAGCGTAGTCCCTTTTGATACGCAGTATTTT
CDR3 protein: CASSVVPFDTQYF
V gene: TRBV9
J gene: TRBJ2-3
clone size: -
D gene: -

CDR3 DNA: TGTGCCAGCACACGGGACAGGGGTAGCGACGAGCAGTACTTC
CDR3 protein: CASTRDRGSDEQYF
V gene: TRBV25-1
J gene: TRBJ2-7
clone size: -
D gene: TRBD1

CDR3 DNA: TGTGCCAGCAGCTTAGGAAGGGGCAACTATGGCTACACCTTC
CDR3 protein: CASSLGRGNYGYTF
V gene: TRBV7-8
J gene: TRBJ1-2
clone size: -
D gene: -

CDR3 DNA: TGTGCCAGCAGTCTACTAGCGCCTGAAAACACCGGGGAGCTGTTTTTT
CDR3 protein: CASSLLAPENTGELFF
V gene: TRBV13
J gene: TRBJ2-2
clone size: -
D gene: TRBD2

CDR3 DNA: TGTGCCAGCAGCCAAGATAAAGGACAGCTCGGCTACACCTTC
CDR3 protein: CASSQDKGQLGYTF
V gene: TRBV3-1/TRBV3-2
J gene: TRBJ1-2
clone size: -
D gene: -

CDR3 DNA: TGTGCCAGTAGAGGACTGGCAAAAGCCATTAATGAAAAACTGTTTTTT
CDR3 protein: CASRGLAKAINEKLFF
V gene: TRBV19
J gene: TRBJ1-4
clone size: -
D gene: -

CDR3 DNA: TGTGCCAGCAGCCGCCGCCCGGGACTAGCGGGAGGGCCCCAGACCGGGGAGCTGTTTTTT
CDR3 protein: CASSRRPGLAGGPQTGELFF
V gene: TRBV3-1/TRBV3-2
J gene: TRBJ2-2
clone size: -
D gene: TRBD2

CDR3 DNA: TGTGCCAGCAGCTTACCAGGACTAGCGGGAGGGTACCCAGGTCAAGAGACCCAGTACTTC
CDR3 protein: CASSLPGLAGGYPGQETQYF
V gene: TRBV7-8
J gene: TRBJ2-5
clone size: -
D gene: TRBD2

CDR3 DNA: TGTGCCAGCAGCTTAAGGGGCACTTACAATGAGCAGTTCTTC
CDR3 protein: CASSLRGTYNEQFF
V gene: TRBV7-3
J gene: TRBJ2-1
clone size: -
D gene: -

CDR3 DNA: TGTGCCAGCTCACCACTAGACAGCGGGTCCTACAATGAGCAGTTCTTC
CDR3 protein: CASSPLDSGSYNEQFF
V gene: TRBV18
J gene: TRBJ2-1
clone size: -
D gene: -

CDR3 DNA: TGTGCCAGCAGTTACTCGGCTGACAGGGGGCTCTACAATGAGCAGTTCTTC
CDR3 protein: CASSYSADRGLYNEQFF
V gene: TRBV6-2/TRBV6-3
J gene: TRBJ2-1
clone size: -
D gene: TRBD1

CDR3 DNA: TGTGCCAGCCGAGGGGGGGCCCTGAACACTGAAGCTTTCTTT
CDR3 protein: CASRGGALNTEAFF
V gene: TRBV27
J gene: TRBJ1-1
clone size: once
D gene: -

CDR3 DNA: TGTGCCAGTAGTTGGGGACAGGGTTGGAACGGGGAGCTGTTTTTT
CDR3 protein: CASSWGQGWNGELFF
V gene: TRBV19
J gene: TRBJ2-2
clone size: -
D gene: TRBD1

CDR3 DNA: TGTGCCAGCAGGTACGGGACTAGCGGCCCAGATACGCAGTATTTT
CDR3 protein: CASRYGTSGPDTQYF
V gene: TRBV2
J gene: TRBJ2-3
clone size: -
D gene: TRBD2

CDR3 DNA: TGTGCCAGCACAACCGAACAGGGACCTAATTCACCCCTCCACTTT
CDR3 protein: CASTTEQGPNSPLHF
V gene: TRBV7-9
J gene: TRBJ1-6
clone size: -
D gene: -

CDR3 DNA: TGTGCCAGCAGCTCACCCCTGGCGGGGGAGTTGGGCACAGATACGCAGTATTTT
CDR3 protein: CASSSPLAGELGTDTQYF
V gene: TRBV9
J gene: TRBJ2-3
clone size: once
D gene: TRBD2

CDR3 DNA: TGTGCCAGCAGCTCCGGACAGGGGACGAGTGAAAAACTGTTTTTT
CDR3 protein: CASSSGQGTSEKLFF
V gene: TRBV7-9
J gene: TRBJ1-4
clone size: -
D gene: TRBD1

CDR3 DNA: TGCGCCAGCAGCTTTGACTCGACAGGGGCCGGAAACACCATATATTTT
CDR3 protein: CASSFDSTGAGNTIYF
V gene: TRBV5-1
J gene: TRBJ1-3
clone size: -
D gene: TRBD1

CDR3 DNA: TGTGCCAGCAGTTCTACAAACACCGGGGAGCTGTTTTTT
CDR3 protein: CASSSTNTGELFF
V gene: TRBV28
J gene: TRBJ2-2
clone size: -
D gene: -

CDR3 DNA: TGTGCCAGCAGCGTAGGCGAAGGCACAGATACGCAGTATTTT
CDR3 protein: CASSVGEGTDTQYF
V gene: TRBV9
J gene: TRBJ2-3
clone size: -
D gene: -

CDR3 DNA: TGCGCCAGCAGTGTCGATAGCAATCAGCCCCAGCATTTT
CDR3 protein: CASSVDSNQPQHF
V gene: TRBV10-1
J gene: TRBJ1-5
clone size: -
D gene: -

CDR3 DNA: TGTGCCAGCAGGAGGGATTCCTCTGAAGCTTTCTTT
CDR3 protein: CASRRDSSEAFF
V gene: TRBV2
J gene: TRBJ1-1
clone size: -
D gene: -

CDR3 DNA: TGTGCCAGCAGTCCCCTCGGGGGGGGAATCTATGGCTACACCTTC
CDR3 protein: CASSPLGGGIYGYTF
V gene: TRBV28
J gene: TRBJ1-2
clone size: once
D gene: -

CDR3 DNA: TGTGCCAGCAGATCCCGCCGGGACAGGGGAACCGGGGCCAACGTCCTGACTTTC
CDR3 protein: CASRSRRDRGTGANVLTF
V gene: TRBV28
J gene: TRBJ2-6
clone size: -
D gene: TRBD1

CDR3 DNA: TGTGCCAGCAGCGTAGATCCGGGGGACGAGCAGTACTTC
CDR3 protein: CASSVDPGDEQYF
V gene: TRBV9
J gene: TRBJ2-7
clone size: -
D gene: -

CDR3 DNA: TGTGCCAGCTGGAGGCAGGCAGCCTCTGAAGCTTTCTTT
CDR3 protein: CASWRQAASEAFF
V gene: TRBV6-5
J gene: TRBJ1-1
clone size: -
D gene: -

CDR3 DNA: TGTGCCAGCAGCTGGTCGACAGGGTTTAACACTGAAGCTTTCTTT
CDR3 protein: CASSWSTGFNTEAFF
V gene: TRBV5-5
J gene: TRBJ1-1
clone size: once
D gene: TRBD1

CDR3 DNA: TGCGCCAGCAGCCGGGTAGCGGGAAGCACAGATACGCAGTATTTT
CDR3 protein: CASSRVAGSTDTQYF
V gene: TRBV4-1
J gene: TRBJ2-3
clone size: once
D gene: TRBD2

CDR3 DNA: TGTGCCAGCAGTTACTCTGTACAGGGTGGTCAGCCCCAGCATTTT
CDR3 protein: CASSYSVQGGQPQHF
V gene: TRBV6-5
J gene: TRBJ1-5
clone size: -
D gene: -

CDR3 DNA: TGCAGCGTTCAGGGACGGACCTACGAGCAGTACTTC
CDR3 protein: CSVQGRTYEQYF
V gene: TRBV29-1
J gene: TRBJ2-7
clone size: -
D gene: -

CDR3 DNA: TGCGCCAGCAGTGACCGGACCTACAATGAGCAGTTCTTC
CDR3 protein: CASSDRTYNEQFF
V gene: TRBV10-1
J gene: TRBJ2-1
clone size: -
D gene: -

CDR3 DNA: TGTGCCAGCAGTTTTGGGACAGCTTTCTACGAGCAGTACTTC
CDR3 protein: CASSFGTAFYEQYF
V gene: TRBV27
J gene: TRBJ2-7
clone size: -
D gene: TRBD1

CDR3 DNA: TGTGCCAGCAGTGATAACCTCTACACTGAAGCTTTCTTT
CDR3 protein: CASSDNLYTEAFF
V gene: TRBV6-1
J gene: TRBJ1-1
clone size: -
D gene: -

CDR3 DNA: TGTGCCAGCAGTTATGACAGGGGGGGCTACAATGAGCAGTTCTTC
CDR3 protein: CASSYDRGGYNEQFF
V gene: TRBV6-5
J gene: TRBJ2-1
clone size: -
D gene: TRBD1

CDR3 DNA: TGTGCCAGCAGCTTATTCCGCGGTCTCATCAGCTATAATTCACCCCTCCACTTT
CDR3 protein: CASSLFRGLISYNSPLHF
V gene: TRBV11-2
J gene: TRBJ1-6
clone size: -
D gene: -

CDR3 DNA: TGTGCCAGCAGCCAAGGGGTCGGGACAGTTAACCCCGGCTACACCTTC
CDR3 protein: CASSQGVGTVNPGYTF
V gene: TRBV4-2
J gene: TRBJ1-2
clone size: -
D gene: TRBD1

CDR3 DNA: TGTGCCAGCAGCGCCGGACAGGGGTTTGCTTCACCCCTCCACTTT
CDR3 protein: CASSAGQGFASPLHF
V gene: TRBV7-2
J gene: TRBJ1-6
clone size: -
D gene: TRBD1

CDR3 DNA: TGTGCCAGCAGCCCTCGGACAGGCCTTAACTATGGCTACACCTTC
CDR3 protein: CASSPRTGLNYGYTF
V gene: TRBV7-9
J gene: TRBJ1-2
clone size: -
D gene: TRBD1

CDR3 DNA: TGCAGCGTTGATGGTGGGCTAGCGGGAGGCCCATACGAGCAGTACTTC
CDR3 protein: CSVDGGLAGGPYEQYF
V gene: TRBV29-1
J gene: TRBJ2-7
clone size: -
D gene: TRBD2

CDR3 DNA: TGTGCCAGCTCACCACCGACAGTCCCCCACGGGGAGCTGTTTTTT
CDR3 protein: CASSPPTVPHGELFF
V gene: TRBV18
J gene: TRBJ2-2
clone size: few
D gene: -

CDR3 DNA: TGTGCCAGCTCACCAGGACAGGGCACAGATACGCAGTATTTT
CDR3 protein: CASSPGQGTDTQYF
V gene: TRBV18
J gene: TRBJ2-3
clone size: -
D gene: TRBD1

CDR3 DNA: TGTGCCAGCAGCAAAGGGCCGGGACTAATCGCGAATGAGCAGTTCTTC
CDR3 protein: CASSKGPGLIANEQFF
V gene: TRBV21-1
J gene: TRBJ2-1
clone size: -
D gene: -

CDR3 DNA: TGTGCCAGCAGCCCAGTGGGCGACGATGGCTACACCTTC
CDR3 protein: CASSPVGDDGYTF
V gene: TRBV7-9
J gene: TRBJ1-2
clone size: -
D gene: -

CDR3 DNA: TGTGCCAGCAGCCCAACCTACCCACCCAATGAGCAGTTCTTC
CDR3 protein: CASSPTYPPNEQFF
V gene: TRBV7-2
J gene: TRBJ2-1
clone size: -
D gene: -

CDR3 DNA: TGTGCCAGCAGTTTATCGCAAGCCAGGGGAGAGACCCAGTACTTC
CDR3 protein: CASSLSQARGETQYF
V gene: TRBV27
J gene: TRBJ2-5
clone size: -
D gene: -